Listed below are T cell receptor beta chains from one sample, sequenced in a study of T cells in Graves' hyperthyroidism and ophthalmopathy. Each CDR3 protein is one row after TCRdb ran MiXCR on the multiplex PCR reads. The sample includes roughly 720,000 distinct CDR3 sequences, roughly 17% of them seen just once. What was sequenced was blood. These receptors were obtained from a man aged 50 or older with Graves' hyperthyroidism. The CDR3 runs from the conserved cysteine through the conserved F or W. D genes are given only for firm matches. Clone size is stated in some rows and not others, as once, few, many or a class when expanded.

v_call	cdr3_length	d_call	j_call	clone_size	cdr3_nt	cdr3_aa
TRBV7-9	15	TRBD1	TRBJ1-4	.	TGTGCCAGCAGCCCAGGACAGGGGCTGAGTGAAAAACTGTTTTTT	CASSPGQGLSEKLFF
TRBV28	17	TRBD2	TRBJ2-7	many	TGTGCCAGCAGTCCTACCCTTGGACTAGCGGCCCGCTACGAGCAGTACTTC	CASSPTLGLAARYEQYF
TRBV7-9	15	.	TRBJ2-5	many	TGTGCCAGCAGCTTAGACCCCGACTACCAAGAGACCCAGTACTTC	CASSLDPDYQETQYF
TRBV28	10	.	TRBJ2-1	.	TGTGCCAGCAGAGTGGATGAGCAGTTCTTC	CASRVDEQFF
TRBV11-2	16	TRBD1	TRBJ2-3	many	TGTGCCAGCAGCTCTGGGACAGGGCTTAGCACAGATACGCAGTATTTT	CASSSGTGLSTDTQYF
TRBV10-3	13	.	TRBJ1-1	many	TGTGCCATCAGTGATAGCTCTGGGACTGAAGCTTTCTTT	CAISDSSGTEAFF
TRBV28	12	.	TRBJ1-1	.	TGTGCCAGCAGCCCGGACCGTGATGAAGCTTTCTTT	CASSPDRDEAFF
TRBV27	13	.	TRBJ1-1	many	TGTGCCAGCAGTTTGACCGCCGACACTGAAGCTTTCTTT	CASSLTADTEAFF
TRBV7-2	15	TRBD2	TRBJ2-1	many	TGTGCCAGCAGCTTATCGATAGCGGGAGAGTTTGAGCAGTTCTTC	CASSLSIAGEFEQFF
TRBV5-1	14	.	TRBJ1-2	few	TGCGCCAGCAGCTTGGCCGATGGTAACTATGGCTACACCTTC	CASSLADGNYGYTF
TRBV24-1	13	.	TRBJ2-3	few	TGTGCCACCAGTGATCCATTCACAGATACGCAGTATTTT	CATSDPFTDTQYF
TRBV4-1	13	.	TRBJ1-2	few	TGCGCCAGCAGCCCAGTGGACGTCTTGGGCTACACCTTC	CASSPVDVLGYTF
TRBV11-2	18	.	TRBJ2-7	.	TGTGCCAGCAGCTTAGGGCAGGGAAAAAGCGGGCCGACCTACGAGCAGTACTTC	CASSLGQGKSGPTYEQYF
TRBV9	14	TRBD1	TRBJ1-1	few	TGTGCCAGCAGCAACCCGGACAGGGTAACTGAAGCTTTCTTT	CASSNPDRVTEAFF
TRBV28	16	.	TRBJ2-2	.	TGTGCCAGCAGTTTTTTTGTCCTGCCGAACACCGGGGAGCTGTTTTTT	CASSFFVLPNTGELFF
TRBV4-1	13	.	TRBJ2-7	.	TGCGCCAGCATCCAAGCCAGGGGAAGCGAGCAGTACTTC	CASIQARGSEQYF
TRBV7-9	15	.	TRBJ2-1	.	TGTGCCAGCAGCGTGCGGGGCTACGGTTCGAATGAGCAGTTCTTC	CASSVRGYGSNEQFF
TRBV19	13	.	TRBJ1-6	many	TGTGCCAGTAGTCTTCTCGACGATGCACCCCTCCACTTT	CASSLLDDAPLHF
TRBV12-3/TRBV12-4	14	TRBD1	TRBJ2-1	.	TGTGCCAGCAGCCCCGGGACAGGGCAGGAAAAGCAGTTCTTC	CASSPGTGQEKQFF
TRBV27	16	TRBD1	TRBJ1-2	many	TGTGCCAGCAGCCCTCTTTGGACAGGGGAGGGCTATGGCTACACCTTC	CASSPLWTGEGYGYTF
TRBV20-1	15	TRBD2	TRBJ2-7	many	TGCAGTGCTAGAGTACTAGCGGGAGGCGGGGACGAGCAGTACTTC	CSARVLAGGGDEQYF
TRBV5-5	17	TRBD1	TRBJ1-2	few	TGTGCCAGCAGCCCCGTGGTAGATGGGCAGGGGGCCTATGGCTACACCTTC	CASSPVVDGQGAYGYTF
TRBV11-3	14	TRBD2	TRBJ2-3	many	TGTGCCAGCAGCACGACTAGCGGCACAGATACGCAGTATTTT	CASSTTSGTDTQYF
TRBV28	14	TRBD1	TRBJ1-1	many	TGTGCCAGCAGTCCACCGGGACAGGTCACTGAAGCTTTCTTT	CASSPPGQVTEAFF
TRBV11-2	12	.	TRBJ1-4	many	TGTGCCAGCAGCTTAGGGCAAACCAAACTGTTTTTT	CASSLGQTKLFF
TRBV7-7	16	TRBD2	TRBJ2-2	.	TGTGCTAGCAGCCCAGCGGGGGGGTTCAACACCGGGGAGCTGTTTTTT	CASSPAGGFNTGELFF
TRBV3-1	14	.	TRBJ1-3	.	TGTGCCAGCAGCCAGATGCTAACCGCGGACACCATATATTTT	CASSQMLTADTIYF
TRBV15	15	TRBD2	TRBJ2-7	few	TGTGCCACCAGCAGAGTTAGCGGGAGTCCGTCCGAGCAGTACTTC	CATSRVSGSPSEQYF
TRBV2	14	TRBD2	TRBJ2-7	.	TGTGCCAGCAGGAGACTAGCGGGAGAGTACGAGCAGTACTTC	CASRRLAGEYEQYF
TRBV11-2	16	.	TRBJ1-3	.	TGTGCCAGCAGCTTAGTCACAGCTTTCTCTGGAAACACCATATATTTT	CASSLVTAFSGNTIYF
TRBV7-9	13	.	TRBJ2-5	.	TGTGCCAGCAGCTCGGAAAGCCAAGAGACCCAGTACTTC	CASSSESQETQYF
TRBV19	15	TRBD1	TRBJ1-1	many	TGTGCCAGTAGTATTTCTAACAGGGGGAACACTGAAGCTTTCTTT	CASSISNRGNTEAFF
TRBV27	14	TRBD2	TRBJ2-1	many	TGTGCCAGCAGGGCGGGAGGGAAATGGGGTGAGCAGTTCTTC	CASRAGGKWGEQFF
TRBV4-3	17	TRBD2	TRBJ2-2	few	TGCGCCAGCAGGTCCACCGGACTAGCGGGAGACACCGGGGAGCTGTTTTTT	CASRSTGLAGDTGELFF
TRBV11-2	14	TRBD2	TRBJ2-7	many	TGTGCCAGCAGCTTTTCCGGGAGGACCTACGAGCAGTACTTC	CASSFSGRTYEQYF
TRBV12-3/TRBV12-4	15	TRBD1	TRBJ1-6	many	TGTGCCAGCAGTCGGGACAGATCCTATAATTCACCCCTCCACTTT	CASSRDRSYNSPLHF